This T cell receptor (beta chain) was retrieved from a study of blood T cell repertoires in COVID-19. At the level of the study: Samples of COVID-19 (acute and convalescent) were obtained from the United States, Italy and Spain. PBMCs, B-cell-depleted T cells, or T cells provided the cDNA or gDNA that made up the material.

The ends were cut back, 5 bases at V and 0 bases at J, with 19 bases in the middle. Per the germline V gene, CDR1 is SQVTM and CDR2 is ANQGSEA. The CDR3 covers 16 residues. All enrollees were roughly 18 to 95 years old and from 25 or so US areas. Self-reported history from a screening survey and questionnaire set each donor's cohort. Clones were sequenced by immunoSEQ multiplex PCR, and TCRdb holds only the in-frame ones, with some missing. The sample carries fewer than 500,000 clones, roughly 88% recorded once. This clonotype was obtained from a woman aged 25 to 39 with acute COVID-19. V usage is TRBV29-1 and J usage is TRBJ1-1; tentatively, D is TRBD1 (5 bases). The sample comprised PBMCs or T cells enriched from blood (not recorded which). The CDR3 DNA reads as TGCAGCGTTTTCCGGCGTCGGGGGACCATGAACACTGAAGCTTTCTTT. This gives the protein CSVFRRRGTMNTEAFF.